This T cell receptor (beta chain) was documented in a study of T cells expressing NK-cell markers (dated by TCRdb to the early 2020s). With regard to the full study: Three sorted T-cell subsets (CD3+CD56+NKG2C+, CD3+CD56+NKG2C- and CD3+CD56-NKG2C+) from 7 to 9 donors had their TCR beta-chain repertoires profiled. Seven of the eight sequenced donors were HCMV-seropositive and one was HCMV-seronegative. The eight sequenced donors were randomly selected healthy volunteers, three men and five women. Libraries were sequenced as 2 x 150 bp reads on Illumina HiSeq 2000/2500, MiSeq or NextSeq.

Sequencing relied on an Illumina HiSeq 2000. 5'RACE template switching, by which a universal primer site and unique molecular identifiers were added, was used to make TCR beta cDNA libraries. cDNA synthesis was primed from the TCR beta constant segment and was followed by two successive PCR amplification steps. The source study handled its data this way. MIGEC was used to demultiplex reads and group the reads by UMI, and MiTCR was used to assemble and quantify clonotypes. To remove erroneous sequences, TCR cDNA sequences were retained only when supported by two or more reads. The tcR package was used for downstream repertoire analysis, with clonotypes matched between fractions based on CDR3 nucleotide sequence plus V segment. Antigen specificity was annotated against VDJdb with VDJmatch, allowing one amino acid substitution in CDR3. The reads underwent TCRdb reprocessing, giving one record for each CDR3 protein sequence and no DNA. The V and J calls and clone size are TCRdb's, not the authors'. The sample's own table lists 90,000 to 130,000 distinct CDR3 sequences. The ten most abundant clones make up approximately 17% of the sample.

A note on this clonotype: The antigen this receptor binds is unknown.

What the authors observed across the whole study: For roughly six donors, the dominant CD3+CD56+NKG2C+ clonotypes were among the top 10 CD8+ clonotypes and accounted for about 1.0-7.0% of CD8+ T cells. Whether the expanded NKG2C-expressing T cell clones were specific for HCMV antigens was left unclear. Those dominant clonotypes were again the most abundant among CD3+CD56-NKG2C+ cells in several donors, at about 25-60.1%.

CDR1 and CDR2 are read off the germline V gene as SQVTM and ANQGSEA. From cysteine to phenylalanine, the CDR3 is 17 amino acids long. There is no recorded DNA. To determine HCMV serostatus, a commercial ELISA kit was used to detect HCMV-specific IgG in serum. Ficoll density gradient centrifugation was used to isolate peripheral blood mononuclear cells from blood. The sample comprised blood T cells: a sorted CD56 or NKG2C T cell subset, CD4+ or CD8+ T cells, or bulk PBMC T cells (not recorded which). The chain couples TRBV29-1 to TRBJ2-2; checking the TCRdb D call of TRBD1 is not possible without DNA. This receptor was identified in a woman aged 18 to 75 in good health. The CDR3 region reads CSVEDRGASPYTGELFF.